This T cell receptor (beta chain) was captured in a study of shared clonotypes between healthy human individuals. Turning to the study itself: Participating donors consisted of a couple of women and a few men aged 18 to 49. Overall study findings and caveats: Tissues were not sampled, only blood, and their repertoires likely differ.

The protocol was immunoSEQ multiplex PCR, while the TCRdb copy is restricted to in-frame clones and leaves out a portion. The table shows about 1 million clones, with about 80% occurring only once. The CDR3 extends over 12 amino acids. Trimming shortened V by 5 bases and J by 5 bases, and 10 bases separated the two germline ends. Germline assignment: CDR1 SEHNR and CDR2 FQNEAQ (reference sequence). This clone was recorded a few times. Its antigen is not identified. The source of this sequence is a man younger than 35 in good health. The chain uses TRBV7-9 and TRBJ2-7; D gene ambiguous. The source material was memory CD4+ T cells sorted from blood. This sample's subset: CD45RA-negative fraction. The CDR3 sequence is CASSQVFDEQYF. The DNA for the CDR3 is TGTGCCAGCAGCCAAGTGTTCGACGAGCAGTACTTC.